This T cell receptor beta chain was found in a study of blood T cells in healthy people across ages (dated by TCRdb to 2014 to 2015). About the full investigation: Template switching captured roughly one uniquely barcoded TCR beta cDNA molecule per two T cells in model experiments. To track age-related changes in TCR beta repertoire diversity, the study relied on deep sequencing normalized with unique cDNA molecular identifiers. The donors were split into four age groups: young (average 16 years), middle-aged (39), aged (approximately 60) and long-lived (over 80). Donors of different ages were randomly distributed across sequencing lanes to avoid experimental bias. For two donors (one aged 18 to 29 and one aged 80 or older), the study analyzed two additional independent replicas of 1 million unique cDNA reads from the same blood draw. Broad study findings and their caveats: Observed TCR beta diversity per million T cells fell roughly linearly with age, and a significant reduction was already apparent by age roughly 41. Estimates of total diversity based on one million sequenced T cells were considered lower bounds and underestimates. Because profiling used bulk unsorted PBMCs, naive and antigen-experienced compartments could not be compared conclusively. Observed TCR beta diversity correlated strongly with the percentage of naive T cells measured by flow cytometry. Compared with the aged group, the long-lived group had more naive CD4+ T cells, fewer expanded clones and increased TCR diversity, a pattern suggesting age selection. Donor CMV infection status was unknown, potentially confounding age-related changes in expanded clonotypes.

CDR3 length: 15 amino acids, cysteine to phenylalanine. Of all the DNA, just the CDR3 is kept, 45 bases in frame from base 1. The germline V gene gives CDR1 as SGHRS and CDR2 as YFSETQ. Details on this clonotype: The target of this receptor is not known. An end of the junction does not agree with germline; a read error may underlie this.

Libraries were built with 5' RACE. Data came from an Illumina HiSeq 2500. A second PCR of about 6 to 12 cycles was run with a J-beta primer mix and a sample-barcoded 5' primer. Each TCR beta cDNA molecule received a unique molecular identifier from a template-switch 5' adaptor carrying 12 random nucleotides. Each sample yielded at least 3 million CDR3-containing paired-end reads. First-strand cDNA was synthesized from all RNA with the Mint cDNA synthesis kit, primed by a TRBC-specific oligonucleotide. Following uracil-DNA glycosylase treatment, all cDNA underwent a first 18-cycle PCR with the universal primers M1SS and BC2_uni_R. The paper's data handling went like this. Normalization of each sample was performed by random selection of 1 million high-quality reads, each carrying a distinct molecular identifier. Instead of being binned into consensus sequences, reads with shared molecular identifiers were discarded. MiTCR, set to a Q25 quality threshold and the strictest error-elimination algorithm, was used for CDR3 identification, clonotype clustering and error correction. A nonparametric unseen species model using Euler transformation provided a lower-bound estimate of total TCR beta diversity. TCRdb cleaned the public reads at Q25 with fastp, built clones with MiXCR and kept in-frame beta chains. Merged by CDR3 protein, the rows form single entries marked with the most common genes and DNA. TCRdb's processing, not the authors', yielded these V and J calls. A total of roughly 700,000 distinct CDR3 sequences appear in this sample, more than 40% of them only once. Roughly 34% of the sample is in the top ten clones.

Systemically healthy Caucasian individuals from Russia, 35 to 50 in total and aged about 6 to 100 years, were included as donors. Each donor gave ten milliliters of peripheral blood, collected into EDTA-treated Vacutainer tubes. Ficoll-Paque density-gradient centrifugation was used to isolate PBMCs, with at least 7 million per sample. Trizol reagent was used to extract total RNA from PBMCs, with at least 5.5 micrograms per sample. Naive CD45RAhigh/CD27high T cell percentages were measured by flow cytometry on a PBMC aliquot from every donor. This TCR was sampled from a woman aged 60-75 years in good health. The sequenced sample consisted of blood. The sequence is built from TRBV5-1 and TRBJ2-5, with 7 bases in between that match TRBD1. The nucleotides are TGCGCCAGCAGCACCCTGGGACAGCACCAAGAGACCCTGTACTTC. It is translated as CASSTLGQHQETLYF.